This T cell receptor beta chain came from a study of T-cell memory formation after mild COVID-19 (TCRdb year 2021). Looking at the study overall: TCR sequence clusters from the two donors were largely donor specific. Longitudinal TCRalpha and TCRbeta repertoire sequencing tracked T-cell clones expanding and contracting after mild COVID-19 in two donors. Two young, previously healthy adult volunteers made up the cohort, one male and one female. Findings and caveats that apply to the study as a whole: The study covered only a couple of mild cases, and larger cohorts including severe cases with pre-infection samples were considered necessary. Clones that contracted from day 15 to 85 showed balanced CD4/CD8 phenotypes, whereas a second wave of clones that expanded from day 15 to 37 leaned towards CD4+. SARS-CoV-2 specificity of the second-wave clones peaking on day 37 was not confirmed. The detection of some responding clones in pre-infection memory suggests that pre-existing cross-reactive memory T cells joined the SARS-CoV-2 response. Contracting CD4+ clones appeared mostly in the CM and EM memory subsets, whereas CD8+ clones were enriched in EMRA.

Taken from the germline V gene, the CDR1 and CDR2 loops are SQVTM and ANQGSEA. V has 2 bases trimmed and J has 7 bases trimmed; junction bases matching no gene number 10. Spanning cysteine to phenylalanine, the CDR3 consists of 15 amino acids. Only the CDR3 region is kept as DNA, spanning 45 bases read in frame from base 1. TCRdb lists the instrument as Illumina NovaSeq 6000. TCRalpha and TCRbeta cDNA libraries were constructed by 5'RACE with constant-segment primers, with sample barcodes and unique molecular identifiers being introduced. Trizol reagent was used to extract RNA from every sample. Library amplification was performed in two PCR steps, and a second sample barcode and Illumina TruSeq adapters were introduced in the second step. Sequencing of libraries was performed on an Illumina NovaSeq with 2 x 150 bp paired-end reads. The source study handled its data this way. Reads were demultiplexed and collapsed into UMI-guided consensus sequences with migec v1.2.7. Using mixcr v2.1.11, UMI consensuses were aligned to TRA and TRB V and J templates and then assembled into clonotypes. Clonotypes were classified as expanded or contracted when called significant by both edgeR and NoisET, with noise models trained on biological replicates. For edgeR calls, the cutoffs were a false discovery rate-adjusted p below 0.01 and a log2 fold-change threshold of 1. As an exploratory analysis of dynamics, PCA with hierarchical clustering was applied to max-normalized trajectories of the 1000 most abundant clonotypes. Separately sequenced CD4+ and CD8+ repertoires were used to assign a CD4 or CD8 phenotype to each responding clone. Clones were called with MiXCR by TCRdb after fastp trimmed the public reads at Q25, and only in-frame beta chains were retained. CDR3 protein duplicates are merged, each entry listing the most common genes and DNA. The V and J calls come from TCRdb's annotation, not from the publication. For this sample the table gives about 430,000 distinct CDR3 sequences, of which 20% to 30% were detected only once. The ten top clones hold roughly 9.7% of the sample.

This clonotype was seen more than once but under ten times. The antigen it binds to is not known. Base-call qualities are not available, and no considerably larger clone is one nucleotide away. Ficoll-Paque density gradient centrifugation was used to isolate PBMCs. The sequencing sample was made of PBMCs or a T cell subset sorted from them (not recorded which). The TCR comes from an adult woman who had mild COVID-19 (a few samples of this study predate the infection). The sample titles of this study are shuffled in the database, so cell type and time point are left out; the donor was told from shared clones. Rearrangement joined TRBV29-1 to TRBJ2-1, with 8 middle bases fitting TRBD2. The base sequence is TGCAGCGTTGAAATTACTCGCGGGAGGAGGAATGAGCAGTTCTTC. Its product reads: CSVEITRGRRNEQFF.